Shown below are 16 T cell receptor beta chains from a single sample sequenced in a study of OX40 agonist ivuxolimab in advanced cancers. The method was immunoSEQ multiplex PCR; TCRdb's version includes in-frame clones alone and lacks a portion of them. Counted here are about 120,000 clones, 93% occurring once; the ten biggest clones make up approximately 0.15%. The sample in question was CD4+ or CD8+ T cells sorted from blood, obtained in a trial of the OX40 agonist ivuxolimab. Receptors originate from an adult with an advanced solid tumor such as melanoma, head and neck, liver or kidney cancer.

CDR3 nucleotide sequence: TGTGCCAGCAGGTTAAGCAGATTTTCGGGACAGGTCGAGCAGTACTTC. This gives the protein CASRLSRFSGQVEQYF. The chain combines TRBV7-8 with TRBJ2-7, with 8 positions matching TRBD1. The CDR3 is made up of 16 amino acids. V lost 6 bases and J lost 6; bases outside the gene matches: 16. Germline V gene lookup returns CDR1 SGHVS and CDR2 FQNEAQ.

CDR3 bases: TGCGCCAGCAGCCCCTCCCAAGGGCGCCAAGAGACCCAGTACTTC. Protein: CASSPSQGRQETQYF. The chain links TRBV5-1 to TRBJ2-5; D remains unclear. Per the germline V gene, CDR1 is SGHRS and CDR2 is YFSETQ. With 4 bases removed from V and 1 base from J, the gap between germline ends came to 14 bases. This CDR3 is 15 amino acids long.

This clone is a singleton in its sample. The V and J genes are TRBV7-9 and TRBJ2-5; 9 bases map to TRBD1. Germline V lookup: CDR1 SEHNR, CDR2 FQNEAQ (reference sequence). This CDR3 comprises 15 residues. The trim removed 5 bases at V and 2 bases at J, leaving 6 bases unmatched. CDR3 nucleotide sequence: TGTGCCAGCAGCCGTGGGACAGGGCCACAAGAGACCCAGTACTTC. Its translation: CASSRGTGPQETQYF.

The rearrangement uses TRBV18 and TRBJ2-1; D ambiguous. The CDR3 spans 12 residues. V was cut by 5 bases and J by 7 bases, with 9 bases left in between. Germline loops: CDR1 KGHSH, CDR2 LQKENI. The CDR3 here is CASSFQENEQFF. The CDR3 DNA is TGTGCCAGCTCATTTCAGGAAAATGAGCAGTTCTTC.

The CDR3 loop reads CASSSGTVPYEQYF. The CDR3 nucleotides are TGTGCCAGCAGTTCCGGGACAGTCCCCTACGAGCAGTACTTC. This chain uses TRBV6-5 with TRBJ2-7; 7 nucleotides agree with TRBD1. CDR3 size: 14 residues. The J segment lost 2 bases and the V segment lost 4 bases, leaving 5 bases of the junction unmatched. CDR1 is MNHEY, CDR2 SVGAGI, per germline.

The chain recombines TRBV7-9 with TRBJ2-7; D possibly corresponds to TRBD1 (8 bases). Trimming pared 5 bases from V and 9 bases from J, leaving 23 bases between. CDR3 length equals 15 residues. Germline V gene data show CDR1 as SEHNR and CDR2 as FQNEAQ (reference sequence). The CDR3 region is CASSPTGGVSTTQYF. The DNA for the CDR3 is TGTGCCAGCAGCCCTACAGGGGGGGTATCTACGACGCAGTACTTC.

This clone was seen once. The chain recombines TRBV6-5 with TRBJ2-7; D uncertain. In germline, CDR1 is MNHEY, CDR2 SVGAGI. The CDR3 is made up of 13 amino acids. The germline V and J ends were trimmed by 6 bases and 3 bases, with 12 bases remaining between them. CDR3 sequence (DNA): TGTGCCAGCAGCCAGAGAGAGGTCTACGAGCAGTACTTC. Translation gives CASSQREVYEQYF.

CDR3 DNA: TGTGCCAGCAGTGACAGAGGCCACGAGCAGTACTTC. It translates to CASSDRGHEQYF. The J gene is TRBJ2-7, the V gene TRBV6-1, with D unclear. Germline CDR1 MNHNS, CDR2 SASEGT. Trimming took off 3 bases at V and 5 bases at J, with 8 bases between the two ends. CDR3 length equals 12 residues.

This chain connects TRBV6-6 to TRBJ1-1; D is perhaps TRBD1 (6 bases). Trimming pared 6 bases from V and 3 bases from J, leaving 11 bases between. The germline CDR1 and CDR2 sequences are MNHNY and SVGAGI (reference sequence). This CDR3 spans 13 amino acids. This CDR3 reads CASSRGEDTEAFF. CDR3 DNA sequence: TGTGCCAGCAGCAGGGGAGAGGACACTGAAGCTTTCTTT.

This rearrangement joins TRBV7-2 to TRBJ2-5; 7 nucleotides match TRBD2. The CDR3 sequence is 15 residues long. Germline V gene data show CDR1 as SGHTA and CDR2 as FQGNSA. Germline trimming cut 6 bases from V and 1 base from J; bases unmatched to any gene: 8. The CDR3 is CASRNGGRGQETQYF. The CDR3 DNA sequence: TGTGCCAGCAGAAACGGGGGGAGAGGCCAAGAGACCCAGTACTTC.

In nucleotides, the CDR3 is TGTGCCAGCTCTCAACTAGCCAAAAACATTCAGTACTTC. Amino acid sequence: CASSQLAKNIQYF. The chain recombines TRBV27 with TRBJ2-4, with unresolved D. Germline loops: CDR1 MNHEY, CDR2 SMNVEV (reference sequence). The CDR3 loop spans 13 amino acids. V was cut by 8 bases and J by 0 bases, with 8 bases left in between.

The chain uses TRBV7-8 and TRBJ1-4, with 7 bases aligning to TRBD1. Per germline, CDR1 SGHVS and CDR2 FQNEAQ. Germline trimming cut 8 bases from V and 0 bases from J; bases unmatched to any gene: 6. The CDR3 length is 15 residues. In DNA, the CDR3 is TGTGCCAGCGGGAGAACAGGGGCAACTAATGAAAAACTGTTTTTT. This sequence encodes CASGRTGATNEKLFF.

This sequence joins TRBV30 and TRBJ2-6; D may be TRBD2 (5 bases). CDR1 and CDR2 (germline): GTSNPN, SVGIG (reference sequence). There are 15 residues in the CDR3. V lost 5 bases, J lost 0 bases, and 11 bases lay in between. The CDR3 here is CAWDQTISGANVLTF. The CDR3 DNA reads as TGTGCCTGGGACCAGACTATCTCTGGGGCCAACGTCCTGACTTTC.

V and J are TRBV4-2 and TRBJ2-7; D may be TRBD2 (5 bases). The germline V and J ends were trimmed by 4 bases and 0 bases, with 7 bases remaining between them. The CDR3 is 13 amino acids. CDR1 is LGHNA and CDR2 is YNFKEQ in the germline V gene. The CDR3 region has the DNA TGTGCCAGCAGCCGACTAAACTCCTACGAGCAGTACTTC. This translates into CASSRLNSYEQYF.

This chain connects TRBV9 to TRBJ1-3; D not resolved. V shed 4 bases and J shed 2 bases, with 13 bases lying between them. Germline V lookup: CDR1 SGDLS, CDR2 YYNGEE. The CDR3 contains 15 residues. CDR3 protein: CASSPVHSAGNTIYF. The DNA for the CDR3 is TGTGCCAGCAGCCCCGTGCACTCAGCTGGAAACACCATATATTTT.

The V call is TRBV28, the J call TRBJ1-5; unclear D gene. The V gene's germline CDR1 is MDHEN and CDR2 SYDVKM. The germline V and J ends were trimmed by 3 bases and 2 bases, with 8 bases remaining between them. There are 14 residues in the CDR3. The CDR3 protein is CASSLAHGNQPQHF. The CDR3 region has the DNA TGTGCCAGCAGTTTGGCCCATGGCAATCAGCCCCAGCATTTT.